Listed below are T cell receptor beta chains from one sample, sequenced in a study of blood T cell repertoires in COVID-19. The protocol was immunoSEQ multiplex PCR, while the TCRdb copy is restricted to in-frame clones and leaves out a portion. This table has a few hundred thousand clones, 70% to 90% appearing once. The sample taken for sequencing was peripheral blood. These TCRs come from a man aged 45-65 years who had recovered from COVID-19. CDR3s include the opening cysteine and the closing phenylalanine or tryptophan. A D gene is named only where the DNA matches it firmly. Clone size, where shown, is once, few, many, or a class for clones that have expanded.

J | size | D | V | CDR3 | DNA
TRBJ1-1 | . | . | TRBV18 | CASSPYSPMNTEAFF | TGTGCCAGCTCACCGTACAGCCCAATGAACACTGAAGCTTTCTTT
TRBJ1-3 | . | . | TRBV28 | CASIGGGSGNTIYF | TGTGCCAGCATCGGCGGAGGTTCTGGAAACACCATATATTTT
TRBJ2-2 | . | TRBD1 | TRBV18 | CASPKGTGLNTGELFF | TGTGCCAGCCCCAAAGGGACAGGGCTGAACACCGGGGAGCTGTTTTTT
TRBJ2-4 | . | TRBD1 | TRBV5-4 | CASSLAQGAAKNIQYF | TGTGCCAGCAGCTTGGCGCAGGGGGCAGCCAAAAACATTCAGTACTTC
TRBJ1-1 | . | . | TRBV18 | CASSPKSGGLNTEAFF | TGTGCCAGCTCACCAAAATCCGGCGGTCTGAACACTGAAGCTTTCTTT
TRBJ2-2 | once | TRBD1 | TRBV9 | CASSGKGGLRTGELFF | TGTGCCAGCAGCGGGAAAGGGGGCCTCAGGACCGGGGAGCTGTTTTTT
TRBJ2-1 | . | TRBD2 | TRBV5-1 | CASSFLAGMYNEQFF | TGCGCCAGCAGCTTCTTAGCGGGAATGTACAATGAGCAGTTCTTC
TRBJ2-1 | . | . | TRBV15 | CATSRKRDKGSYNEQFF | TGTGCCACCAGCAGAAAACGGGACAAGGGCTCCTACAATGAGCAGTTCTTC
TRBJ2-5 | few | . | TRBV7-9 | CASSSPDRGYQETQYF | TGTGCCAGCAGCTCCCCGGACAGAGGGTACCAAGAGACCCAGTACTTC
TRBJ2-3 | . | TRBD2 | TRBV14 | CASSQDGLAGYTDTQYF | TGTGCCAGCAGCCAAGATGGACTAGCGGGATACACAGATACGCAGTATTTT
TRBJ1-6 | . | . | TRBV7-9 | CASSLEPPQPGYNSPLHF | TGTGCCAGCAGCTTAGAACCCCCCCAGCCGGGCTATAATTCACCCCTCCACTTT
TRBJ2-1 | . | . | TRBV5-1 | CASSLVPGDNEQFF | TGCGCCAGCAGCTTGGTTCCAGGGGACAATGAGCAGTTCTTC
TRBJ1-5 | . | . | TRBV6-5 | CASMIGTYQPQHF | TGTGCCAGCATGATCGGGACTTATCAGCCCCAGCATTTT
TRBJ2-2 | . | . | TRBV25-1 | CASSVVQGSNTGELFF | TGTGCCAGCAGTGTTGTTCAGGGTTCGAACACCGGGGAGCTGTTTTTT
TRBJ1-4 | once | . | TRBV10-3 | CAISPRGGANEKLFF | TGTGCCATCAGCCCGCGCGGGGGCGCTAATGAAAAACTGTTTTTT
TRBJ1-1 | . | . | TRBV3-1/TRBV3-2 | CASSRQGGGGPAFF | TGTGCCAGCAGCCGGCAAGGGGGGGGCGGACCAGCTTTCTTT
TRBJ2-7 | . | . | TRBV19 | CASRDGGGDSSYEQYF | TGTGCCAGTAGGGATGGTGGTGGGGACTCTTCCTACGAGCAGTACTTC
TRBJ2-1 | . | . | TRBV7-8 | CASSLLGKRAFGEQFF | TGTGCCAGCAGCCTCCTTGGCAAGCGGGCGTTCGGTGAGCAGTTCTTC
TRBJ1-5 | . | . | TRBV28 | CASSRGGSNQPQHF | TGTGCCAGCAGTCGAGGCGGTAGCAATCAGCCCCAGCATTTT
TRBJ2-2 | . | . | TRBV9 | CASSVKLTTGIDTGELFF | TGTGCCAGCAGCGTTAAACTAACGACAGGAATAGACACCGGGGAGCTGTTTTTT
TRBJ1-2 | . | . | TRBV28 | CASSTTGYGYTF | TGTGCCAGCAGTACCACAGGCTATGGCTACACCTTC
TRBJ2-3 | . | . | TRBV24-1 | CATSDPGGGHYTQYF | TGTGCCACCAGTGACCCTGGAGGCGGGCACTATACGCAGTATTTT
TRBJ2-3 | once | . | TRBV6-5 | CASRPGKLTDTQYF | TGTGCCAGCAGACCCGGGAAGCTCACAGATACGCAGTATTTT
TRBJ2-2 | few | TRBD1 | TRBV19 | CASSRTGVTGELFF | TGTGCCAGTAGTCGGACAGGGGTCACCGGGGAGCTGTTTTTT
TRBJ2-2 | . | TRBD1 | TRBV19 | CASRIGQGANTGELFF | TGTGCCAGTAGGATCGGACAGGGGGCCAACACCGGGGAGCTGTTTTTT
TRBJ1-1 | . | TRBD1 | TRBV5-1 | CASSSGTGATRGAFF | TGCGCCAGCAGCTCCGGGACAGGGGCCACTCGGGGAGCTTTCTTT
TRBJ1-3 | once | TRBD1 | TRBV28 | CASSLPTRSGTGDGNTIYF | TGTGCCAGCAGTTTACCTACTCGTTCTGGGACAGGGGACGGAAACACCATATATTTT